The rows below give T cell receptor beta chains drawn from one sample of a study of blood T cell repertoires in COVID-19. Clones were sequenced by immunoSEQ multiplex PCR, and TCRdb holds only the in-frame ones, with some missing. The table records 300,000 to 350,000 clones, over 85% of them present only once. Sequencing was carried out using PBMCs or T cells enriched from blood (not recorded which). These receptors were obtained from a woman in her 30s who had recovered from COVID-19. CDR3s include the opening cysteine and the closing phenylalanine or tryptophan. Fields, in order: clone size, J gene, D gene, V gene, CDR3 DNA, CDR3 protein. D genes are given only for firm matches. The size field is filled for only some rows; it gives once, few, many or a size class.

>.|TRBJ2-1|TRBD1|TRBV19
TGTGCCAGTAGCCCTCTCGTCCCCGGGACAGGGTCCAATGAGCAGTTCTTC
CASSPLVPGTGSNEQFF
>.|TRBJ2-3|TRBD2|TRBV3-1/TRBV3-2
TGTGCCAGCAGCCCGACTAGCGGCACAGATACGCAGTATTTT
CASSPTSGTDTQYF
>.|TRBJ2-7|.|TRBV3-1/TRBV3-2
TGTGCCAGCAGCCAAGTTAGGACAGCTATCTACGAGCAGTACTTC
CASSQVRTAIYEQYF
>few|TRBJ2-7|TRBD2|TRBV19
TGTGCCAGTAGTATGGGACTAGACTCCTACGAGCAGTACTTC
CASSMGLDSYEQYF
>.|TRBJ1-1|TRBD1|TRBV19
TGTGCCAGTAGTATTGATGCCGACCTGGGACAGGAAGCTTTCTTT
CASSIDADLGQEAFF
>.|TRBJ2-1|TRBD2|TRBV19
TGTGCCAGCAGACTAGCGGGAGGACTGAATGAGCAGTTCTTC
CASRLAGGLNEQFF
>.|TRBJ2-3|TRBD2|TRBV12-5
TGTGCTAGTGGTTTGGTTAGGCAGCGGGAGGGCCGTTTTGTAGATACGCAGTATTTT
CASGLVRQREGRFVDTQYF
>.|TRBJ1-6|.|TRBV28
TGTGCCAGCAGTTTTGTTCGGGGTAGCGTTAGACCCCTCCACTTT
CASSFVRGSVRPLHF
>.|TRBJ2-1|TRBD1|TRBV7-9
TGTGCCAGCAGAAAACCGGGACAGGGGGTCCCTGAGCAGTTCTTC
CASRKPGQGVPEQFF
>.|TRBJ2-2|TRBD2|TRBV10-3
TGTGCCAGTGCGGGGACTAGCGGAGCGAACACCGGGGAGCTGTTTTTT
CASAGTSGANTGELFF
>.|TRBJ2-7|.|TRBV27
TGTGCCAGCAGTTTATGGGGCAGGAGAGGCTACGAGCAGTACTTC
CASSLWGRRGYEQYF
>.|TRBJ2-7|TRBD2|TRBV7-9
TGTGCCAGCAGCTTAGGGCTAGCGGGCTACGAGCAGTACTTC
CASSLGLAGYEQYF
>.|TRBJ1-1|.|TRBV5-1
TGCGCCAGCGCTGTTGATAGTAACACTGAAGCTTTCTTT
CASAVDSNTEAFF
>.|TRBJ1-4|.|TRBV15
TGTGCCACCAGCAGAGTAAGCGGGGGTGCAACTAATGAAAAACTGTTTTTT
CATSRVSGGATNEKLFF
>.|TRBJ1-6|.|TRBV2
TGTGCCAGGGGACTTAAAAATTCACCCCTCCACTTT
CARGLKNSPLHF
>.|TRBJ1-1|.|TRBV4-1
TGCGCCAGCAGCCAAGACCCCGGAGGGATGAAGACTGAAGCTTTCTTT
CASSQDPGGMKTEAFF
>.|TRBJ2-3|TRBD1|TRBV15
TGTGCCACCAGCAGAGAGGACAGGGAAGGGGATACGCAGTATTTT
CATSREDREGDTQYF
>once|TRBJ1-5|.|TRBV2
TGTGCCAGCAGTCGGGGGGTAATTAGCAATCAGCCCCAGCATTTT
CASSRGVISNQPQHF
>.|TRBJ2-5|.|TRBV7-6
TGTGCCAGCAGCCCTAGCGGGTTCCAGGGGGTCGTTGCGAGGGAGACCCAGTACTTC
CASSPSGFQGVVARETQYF
>.|TRBJ1-3|TRBD1|TRBV6-5
TGTGCCAGCAGTTGGACAGGGGGATACTCTGGAAACACCATATATTTT
CASSWTGGYSGNTIYF
>.|TRBJ1-3|.|TRBV29-1
TGCAGCGTTGGGCCAGATGGTGGAAACACCATATATTTT
CSVGPDGGNTIYF
>.|TRBJ1-4|TRBD1|TRBV7-9
TGTGCCAGCAGCTTAGAGGCCCCCGGGACAGGAGATGAAAAACTGTTTTTT
CASSLEAPGTGDEKLFF
>.|TRBJ2-1|TRBD1|TRBV9
TGTGCCAGCAGCGTAGTAGACAGGGCCAATGAGCAGTTCTTC
CASSVVDRANEQFF
>.|TRBJ1-1|.|TRBV6-5
TGTGCCAGCAGTTCATCAGAGAACACTGAAGCTTTCTTT
CASSSSENTEAFF
>.|TRBJ2-7|TRBD2|TRBV7-9
TGTGCCAGCAGCAATGGACTAGCGCTAATCTACGAGCAGTACTTC
CASSNGLALIYEQYF
>.|TRBJ2-1|.|TRBV3-1/TRBV3-2
TGTGCCAGCAGCCAAGACGCCCAGCGGGAGCAGTTCTTC
CASSQDAQREQFF
>.|TRBJ1-5|TRBD1|TRBV2
TGTGCCAGCAGTAGGACAGGGGACCAGCCCCAGCATTTT
CASSRTGDQPQHF
>.|TRBJ1-1|.|TRBV18
TGTGCCAGCTCCCAGCGGGGGCCGGGGGAAGGGGACACTGAAGCTTTCTTT
CASSQRGPGEGDTEAFF